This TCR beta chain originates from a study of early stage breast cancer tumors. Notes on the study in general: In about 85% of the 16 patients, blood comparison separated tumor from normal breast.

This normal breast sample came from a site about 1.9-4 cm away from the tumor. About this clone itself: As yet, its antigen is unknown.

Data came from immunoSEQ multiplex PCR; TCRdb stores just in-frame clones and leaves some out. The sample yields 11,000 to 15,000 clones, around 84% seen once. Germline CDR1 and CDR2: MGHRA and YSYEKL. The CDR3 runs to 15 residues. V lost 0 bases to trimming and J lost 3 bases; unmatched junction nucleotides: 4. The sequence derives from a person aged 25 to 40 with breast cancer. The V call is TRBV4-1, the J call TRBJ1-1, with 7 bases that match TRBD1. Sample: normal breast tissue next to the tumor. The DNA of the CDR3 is TGCGCCAGCAGCCAAGATGCAGGGGGGGACACTGAAGCTTTCTTT. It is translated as CASSQDAGGDTEAFF.